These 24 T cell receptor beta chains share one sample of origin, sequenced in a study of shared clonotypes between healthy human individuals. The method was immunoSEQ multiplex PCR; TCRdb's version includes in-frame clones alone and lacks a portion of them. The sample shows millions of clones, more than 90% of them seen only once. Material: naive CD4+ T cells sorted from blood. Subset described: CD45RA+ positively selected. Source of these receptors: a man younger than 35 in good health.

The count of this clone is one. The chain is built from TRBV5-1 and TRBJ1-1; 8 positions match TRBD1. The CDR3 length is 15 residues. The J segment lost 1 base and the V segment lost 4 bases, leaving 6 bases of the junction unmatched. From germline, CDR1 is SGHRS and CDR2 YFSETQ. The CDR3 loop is CASSVWTGTNTEAFF. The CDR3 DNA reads TGCGCCAGCAGCGTATGGACAGGGACGAACACTGAAGCTTTCTTT.

This CDR3 reads CASSFGDNTGNTIYF. The CDR3 coding sequence is TGCGCCAGCAGCTTTGGGGACAATACTGGAAACACCATATATTTT. The rearrangement uses TRBV5-1 and TRBJ1-3; possible D gene TRBD1, 6 bases. Trimming left V 2 bases short and J 2 bases short, with 11 bases between. The CDR3 sequence is 15 residues long. CDR1 SGHRS and CDR2 YFSETQ come from the germline V gene.

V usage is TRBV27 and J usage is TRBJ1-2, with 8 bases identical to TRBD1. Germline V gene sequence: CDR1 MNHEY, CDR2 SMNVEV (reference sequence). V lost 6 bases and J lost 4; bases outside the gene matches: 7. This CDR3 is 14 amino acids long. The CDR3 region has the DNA TGTGCCAGCAGAGAACAGGGGGGGCCCTATGGCTACACCTTC. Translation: CASREQGGPYGYTF.

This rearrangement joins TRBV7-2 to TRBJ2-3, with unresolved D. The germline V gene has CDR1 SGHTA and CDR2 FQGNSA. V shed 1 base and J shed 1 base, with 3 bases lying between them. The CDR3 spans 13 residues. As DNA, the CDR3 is TGTGCCAGCAGCTTAGTAGGCACAGATACGCAGTATTTT. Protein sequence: CASSLVGTDTQYF.

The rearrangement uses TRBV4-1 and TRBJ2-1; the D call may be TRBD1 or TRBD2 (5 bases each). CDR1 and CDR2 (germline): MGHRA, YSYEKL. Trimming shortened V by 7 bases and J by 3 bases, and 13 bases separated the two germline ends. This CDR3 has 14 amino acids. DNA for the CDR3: TGCGCCAGCACAAGAGGGGCGGGCTACAATGAGCAGTTCTTC. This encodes CASTRGAGYNEQFF.

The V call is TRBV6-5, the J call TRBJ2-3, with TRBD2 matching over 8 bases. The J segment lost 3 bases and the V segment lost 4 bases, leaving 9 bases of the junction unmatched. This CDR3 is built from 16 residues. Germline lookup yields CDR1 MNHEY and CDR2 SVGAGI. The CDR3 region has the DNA TGTGCCAGCAGTTCCTTGGGACTAGGAGTGACAGATACGCAGTATTTT. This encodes CASSSLGLGVTDTQYF.

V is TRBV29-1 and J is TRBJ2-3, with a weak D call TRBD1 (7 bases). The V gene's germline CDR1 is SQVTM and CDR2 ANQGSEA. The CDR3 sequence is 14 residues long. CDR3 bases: TGCAGTGGGGGGAGACAGGGTAGTACAGATACGCAGTATTTT. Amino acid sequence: CSGGRQGSTDTQYF.

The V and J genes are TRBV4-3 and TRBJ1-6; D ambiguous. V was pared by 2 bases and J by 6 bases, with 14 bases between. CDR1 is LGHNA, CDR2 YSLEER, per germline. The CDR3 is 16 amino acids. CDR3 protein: CASSQFATGVNSPLHF. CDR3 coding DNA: TGCGCCAGCAGCCAATTCGCGACCGGGGTTAATTCACCCCTCCACTTT.

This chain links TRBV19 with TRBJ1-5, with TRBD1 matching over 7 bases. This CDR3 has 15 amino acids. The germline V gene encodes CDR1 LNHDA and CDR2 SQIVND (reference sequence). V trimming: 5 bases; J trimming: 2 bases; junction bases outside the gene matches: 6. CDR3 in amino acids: CASSEGAPGNQPQHF. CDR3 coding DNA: TGTGCCAGTAGTGAGGGGGCCCCTGGCAATCAGCCCCAGCATTTT.

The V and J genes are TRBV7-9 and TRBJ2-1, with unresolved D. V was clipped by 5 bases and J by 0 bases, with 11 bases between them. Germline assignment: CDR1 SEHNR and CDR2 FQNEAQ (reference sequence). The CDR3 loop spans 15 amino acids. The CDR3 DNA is TGTGCCAGCAGCCCCCGAAAGAGCTCCTACAATGAGCAGTTCTTC. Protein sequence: CASSPRKSSYNEQFF.

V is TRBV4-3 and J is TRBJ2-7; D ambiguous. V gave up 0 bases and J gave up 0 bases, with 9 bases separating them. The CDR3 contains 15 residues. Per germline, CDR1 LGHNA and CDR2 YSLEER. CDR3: CASSQDRRFSYEQYF. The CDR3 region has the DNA TGCGCCAGCAGCCAAGATAGAAGATTCTCCTACGAGCAGTACTTC.

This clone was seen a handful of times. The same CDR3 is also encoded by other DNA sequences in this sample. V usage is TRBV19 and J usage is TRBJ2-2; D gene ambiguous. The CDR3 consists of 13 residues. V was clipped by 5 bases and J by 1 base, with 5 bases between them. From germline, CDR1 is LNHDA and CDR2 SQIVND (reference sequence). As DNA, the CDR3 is TGTGCCAGTAGTGTACAGAACACCGGGGAGCTGTTTTTT. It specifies CASSVQNTGELFF.

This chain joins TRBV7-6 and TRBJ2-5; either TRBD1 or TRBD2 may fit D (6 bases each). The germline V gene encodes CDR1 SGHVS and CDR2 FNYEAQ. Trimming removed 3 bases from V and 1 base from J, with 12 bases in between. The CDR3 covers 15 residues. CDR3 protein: CASSLGGAGQETQYF. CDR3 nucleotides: TGTGCCAGCAGCTTGGGGGGCGCCGGCCAAGAGACCCAGTACTTC.

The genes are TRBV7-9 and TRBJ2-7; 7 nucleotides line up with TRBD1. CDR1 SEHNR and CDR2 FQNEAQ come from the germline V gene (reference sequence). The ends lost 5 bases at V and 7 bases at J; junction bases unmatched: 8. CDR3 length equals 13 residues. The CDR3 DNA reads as TGTGCCAGCAGCCCCATGGACAGGCAAGAGCAGTACTTC. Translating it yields CASSPMDRQEQYF.

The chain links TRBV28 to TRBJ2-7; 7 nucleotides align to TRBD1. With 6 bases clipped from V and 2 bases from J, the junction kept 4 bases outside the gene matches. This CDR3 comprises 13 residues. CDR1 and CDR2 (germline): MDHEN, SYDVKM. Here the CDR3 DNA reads TGTGCCAGCAGCAGGGGGTTCCCCTACGAGCAGTACTTC. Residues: CASSRGFPYEQYF.

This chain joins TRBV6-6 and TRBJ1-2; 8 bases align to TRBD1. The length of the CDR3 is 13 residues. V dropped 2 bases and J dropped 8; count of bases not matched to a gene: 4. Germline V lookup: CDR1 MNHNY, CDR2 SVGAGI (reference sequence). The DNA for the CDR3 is TGTGCCAGCAGTTACCAGGGGGCCGGGGGCTACACCTTC. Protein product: CASSYQGAGGYTF.

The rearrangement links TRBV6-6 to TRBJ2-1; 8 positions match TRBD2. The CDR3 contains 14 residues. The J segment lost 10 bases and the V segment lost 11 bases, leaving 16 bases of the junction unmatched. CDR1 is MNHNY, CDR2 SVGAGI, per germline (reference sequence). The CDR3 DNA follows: TGTGCCGGACGGAGTAGCGGGGAGCCCGGGGAGCAGTTCTTC. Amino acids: CAGRSSGEPGEQFF.

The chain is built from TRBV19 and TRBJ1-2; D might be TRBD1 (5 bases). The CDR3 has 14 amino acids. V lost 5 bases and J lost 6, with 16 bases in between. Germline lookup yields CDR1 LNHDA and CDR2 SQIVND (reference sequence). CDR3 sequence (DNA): TGTGCCAGTAGTCCCCCCGACAGATATAATGGCTACACCTTC. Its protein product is CASSPPDRYNGYTF. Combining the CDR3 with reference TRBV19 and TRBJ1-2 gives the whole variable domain DGGITQSPKYLFRKEGQNVTLSCEQNLNHDAMYWYRQDPGQGLRLIYYSQIVNDFQKGDIAEGYSVSREKKESFPLTVTSAQKNPTAFYLCASSPPDRYNGYTFGSGTRLTVV.

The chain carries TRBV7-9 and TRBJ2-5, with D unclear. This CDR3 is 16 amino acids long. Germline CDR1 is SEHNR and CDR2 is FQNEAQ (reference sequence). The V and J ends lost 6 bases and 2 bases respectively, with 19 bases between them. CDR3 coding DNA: TGTGCCAGCAGTCCCGAATGGATAGTCACACAAGAGACCCAGTACTTC. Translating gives CASSPEWIVTQETQYF.

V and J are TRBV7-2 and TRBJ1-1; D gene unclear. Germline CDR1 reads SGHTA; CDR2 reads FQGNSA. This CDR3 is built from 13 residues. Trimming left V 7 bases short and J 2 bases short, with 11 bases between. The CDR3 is CASTLGANTEAFF. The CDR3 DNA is TGTGCCAGCACGCTTGGAGCCAACACTGAAGCTTTCTTT.

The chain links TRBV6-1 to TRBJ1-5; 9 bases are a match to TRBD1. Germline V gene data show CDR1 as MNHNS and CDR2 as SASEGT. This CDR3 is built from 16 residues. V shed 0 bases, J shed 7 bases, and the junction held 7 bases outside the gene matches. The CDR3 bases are TGTGCCAGCAGTGAAGCGTACAGGGGGCTGCGGCAGCCCCAGCATTTT. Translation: CASSEAYRGLRQPQHF.

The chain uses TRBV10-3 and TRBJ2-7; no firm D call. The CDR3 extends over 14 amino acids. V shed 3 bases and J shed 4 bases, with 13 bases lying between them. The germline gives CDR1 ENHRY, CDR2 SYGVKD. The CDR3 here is CAISDSTDVYEQYF. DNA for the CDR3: TGTGCCATCAGTGATTCTACGGACGTTTACGAGCAGTACTTC.

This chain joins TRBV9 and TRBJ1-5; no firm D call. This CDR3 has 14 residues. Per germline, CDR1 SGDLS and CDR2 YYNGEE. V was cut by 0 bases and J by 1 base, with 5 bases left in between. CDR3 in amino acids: CASSVDGSNQPQHF. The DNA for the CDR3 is TGTGCCAGCAGCGTAGACGGGAGCAATCAGCCCCAGCATTTT.

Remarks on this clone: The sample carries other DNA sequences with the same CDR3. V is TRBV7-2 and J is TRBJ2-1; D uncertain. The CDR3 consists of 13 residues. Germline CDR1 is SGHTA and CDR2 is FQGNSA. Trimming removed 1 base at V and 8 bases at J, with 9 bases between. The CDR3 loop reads CASSLVERYEQFF. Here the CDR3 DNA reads TGTGCCAGCAGCTTAGTGGAACGGTATGAGCAGTTCTTC.